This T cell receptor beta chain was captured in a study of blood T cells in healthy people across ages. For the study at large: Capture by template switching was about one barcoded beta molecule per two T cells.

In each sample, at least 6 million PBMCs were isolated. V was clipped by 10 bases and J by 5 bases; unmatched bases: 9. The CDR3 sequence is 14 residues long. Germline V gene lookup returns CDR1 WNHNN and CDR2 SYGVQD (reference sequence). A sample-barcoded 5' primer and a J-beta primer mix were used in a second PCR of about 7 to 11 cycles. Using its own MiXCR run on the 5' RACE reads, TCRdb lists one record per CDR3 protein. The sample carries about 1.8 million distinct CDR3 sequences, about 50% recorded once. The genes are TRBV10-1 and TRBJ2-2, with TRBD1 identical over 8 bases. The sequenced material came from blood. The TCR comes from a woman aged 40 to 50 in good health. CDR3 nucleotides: TGCGCCACAGAGGGGGACAGGAATACCGGGGAGCTGTTTTTT. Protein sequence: CATEGDRNTGELFF.